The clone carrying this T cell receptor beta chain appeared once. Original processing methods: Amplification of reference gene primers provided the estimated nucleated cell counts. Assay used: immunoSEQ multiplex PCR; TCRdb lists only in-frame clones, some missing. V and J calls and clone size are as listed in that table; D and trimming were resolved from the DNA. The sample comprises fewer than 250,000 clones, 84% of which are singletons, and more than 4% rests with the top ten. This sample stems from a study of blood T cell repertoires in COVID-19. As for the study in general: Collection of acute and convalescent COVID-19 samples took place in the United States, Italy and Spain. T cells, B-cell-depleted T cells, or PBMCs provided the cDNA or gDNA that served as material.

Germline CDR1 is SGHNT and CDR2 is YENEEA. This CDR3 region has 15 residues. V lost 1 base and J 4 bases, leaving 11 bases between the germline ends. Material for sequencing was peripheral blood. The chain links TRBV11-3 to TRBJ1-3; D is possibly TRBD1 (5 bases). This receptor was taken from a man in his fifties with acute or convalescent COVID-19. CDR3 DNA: TGTGCCAGCAGCTTAGTACGCGGGGCCGGAAACACCATATATTTT. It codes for CASSLVRGAGNTIYF. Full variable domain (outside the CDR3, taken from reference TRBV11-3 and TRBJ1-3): EAGVVQSPRYKIIEKKQPVAFWCNPISGHNTLYWYLQNLGQGPELLIRYENEEAVDDSQLPKDRFSAERLKGVDSTLKIQPAELGDSAVYLCASSLVRGAGNTIYFGEGSWLTVV.